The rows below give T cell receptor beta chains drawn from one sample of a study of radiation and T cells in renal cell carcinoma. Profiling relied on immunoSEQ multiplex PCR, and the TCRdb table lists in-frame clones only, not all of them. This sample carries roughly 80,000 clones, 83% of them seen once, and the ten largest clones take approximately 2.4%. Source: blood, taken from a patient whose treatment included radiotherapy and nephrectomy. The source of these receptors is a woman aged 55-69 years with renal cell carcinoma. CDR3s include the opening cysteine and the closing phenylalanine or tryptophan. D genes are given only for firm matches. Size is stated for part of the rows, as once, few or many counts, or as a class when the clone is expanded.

CASSLAAGTGYHNEQFF	TGCGCCAGCAGCTTGGCCGCGGGGACAGGGTACCACAATGAGCAGTTCTTC	TRBV5-1	TRBJ2-1	-	TRBD1
CASSMGVLNTEAFF	TGTGCCAGTAGTATGGGGGTTTTGAACACTGAAGCTTTCTTT	TRBV19	TRBJ1-1	-	-
CASGHTEAFF	TGTGCCAGCGGCCACACTGAAGCTTTCTTT	TRBV28	TRBJ1-1	few	-
CASSLNTGNTIYF	TGTGCCAGCAGCTTAAATACTGGAAACACCATATATTTT	TRBV7-9	TRBJ1-3	-	-
CASSQVRSSYNEQFF	TGTGCCAGCAGCCAAGTCAGGAGCTCCTACAATGAGCAGTTCTTC	TRBV6-1	TRBJ2-1	-	-
CASSRGQGASAGELFF	TGTGCCAGCAGCCGGGGACAGGGGGCAAGTGCCGGGGAGCTGTTTTTT	TRBV5-6	TRBJ2-2	-	TRBD1
CASSLDRDYEQYF	TGTGCCAGCAGCTTAGACAGGGACTACGAGCAGTACTTC	TRBV11-3	TRBJ2-7	-	-
CASSLTVNTEAFF	TGTGCCAGCAGTTTGACGGTGAACACTGAAGCTTTCTTT	TRBV28	TRBJ1-1	-	-
CASSPGGPRTGELFF	TGCGCCAGCAGCCCGGGGGGGCCGAGGACCGGGGAGCTGTTTTTT	TRBV5-1	TRBJ2-2	-	TRBD2
CASSHPTAYNEQFF	TGCGCCAGCAGCCACCCGACGGCTTACAATGAGCAGTTCTTC	TRBV4-1	TRBJ2-1	-	-
CASGDRDSYGYTF	TGTGCCAGTGGGGACAGGGACAGCTATGGCTACACCTTC	TRBV19	TRBJ1-2	-	TRBD1
CASGGRVDSYEQYF	TGTGCCAGCGGGGGAAGGGTCGACTCCTACGAGCAGTACTTC	TRBV6-5	TRBJ2-7	once	-
CASSSGTGSYEQYF	TGTGCCAGCAGCTCAGGGACGGGATCCTACGAGCAGTACTTC	TRBV7-9	TRBJ2-7	few	-
CASTMVGYSNTGELFF	TGTGCCAGCACCATGGTAGGGTATTCGAACACCGGGGAGCTGTTTTTT	TRBV5-6	TRBJ2-2	-	-
CASSVATGGFGETQYF	TGTGCCAGCAGCGTAGCGACAGGGGGCTTCGGGGAGACCCAGTACTTC	TRBV9	TRBJ2-5	-	TRBD1
CSVERVAVQETQYF	TGCAGCGTTGAAAGAGTAGCGGTCCAAGAGACCCAGTACTTC	TRBV29-1	TRBJ2-5	-	-
CASSPGQGATNEKLFF	TGTGCCAGCAGCCCTGGACAGGGGGCAACTAATGAAAAACTGTTTTTT	TRBV5-4	TRBJ1-4	-	TRBD1
CASRRPGLVVDTQYF	TGTGCCAGCAGGCGACCGGGACTAGTGGTAGATACGCAGTATTTT	TRBV21-1	TRBJ2-3	few	-
CASRGTGGGQPQHF	TGTGCCAGCAGGGGGACAGGGGGCGGTCAGCCCCAGCATTTT	TRBV2	TRBJ1-5	-	TRBD1
CASRPLGNTGELFF	TGTGCCAGCAGACCTCTAGGTAACACCGGGGAGCTGTTTTTT	TRBV28	TRBJ2-2	once	-
CSVEGGAGSWGGYTF	TGCAGCGTTGAAGGGGGGGCGGGCTCGTGGGGCGGCTACACCTTC	TRBV29-1	TRBJ1-2	-	-
CASNNLGASYGYTF	TGTGCCAGTAACAATCTCGGGGCGTCTTATGGCTACACCTTC	TRBV19	TRBJ1-2	-	-
CASSLVAGAEAQYF	TGTGCCAGCAGCTTGGTAGCAGGGGCTGAGGCCCAGTACTTC	TRBV5-8	TRBJ2-5	-	-
CASSPPPAAKNIQYF	TGTGCCAGCAGTCCTCCCCCGGCGGCCAAAAACATTCAGTACTTC	TRBV28	TRBJ2-4	-	-
CASSQENRGPDTQYF	TGCGCCAGCAGCCAAGAGAACAGGGGGCCAGATACGCAGTATTTT	TRBV4-1	TRBJ2-3	-	TRBD1
CASSEGLEAFF	TGTGCCAGCAGTGAAGGTTTAGAAGCTTTCTTT	TRBV2	TRBJ1-1	few	-
CASSWDRVSYNEQFF	TGTGCCAGCAGTTGGGACAGGGTCTCCTACAATGAGCAGTTCTTC	TRBV27	TRBJ2-1	few	TRBD1
CASSQDPPRGLNTEAFF	TGCGCCAGCAGCCAAGATCCCCCACGGGGTCTGAACACTGAAGCTTTCTTT	TRBV4-1	TRBJ1-1	-	-
CATRRVRGIASTDTQYF	TGTGCCACAAGGAGGGTCAGGGGAATTGCTAGCACAGATACGCAGTATTTT	TRBV28	TRBJ2-3	once	-
CASSQDIGGRTIYNEQFF	TGCGCCAGCAGCCAAGACATTGGCGGGAGGACTATCTACAATGAGCAGTTCTTC	TRBV4-3	TRBJ2-1	once	TRBD2
CASSPLVGELFF	TGTGCCAGCAGTCCCCTTGTCGGGGAGCTGTTTTTT	TRBV7-9	TRBJ2-2	-	-
CATGGASYEQYF	TGTGCCACAGGGGGGGCCTCCTACGAGCAGTACTTC	TRBV19	TRBJ2-7	-	-
CAWSHQRQGGTEAFF	TGTGCCTGGAGTCACCAAAGACAGGGGGGGACTGAAGCTTTCTTT	TRBV30	TRBJ1-1	few	TRBD1
CSVPMTGANTGELFF	TGCAGCGTTCCTATGACAGGCGCGAACACCGGGGAGCTGTTTTTT	TRBV29-1	TRBJ2-2	few	-
CASTVGTDHEQYF	TGCGCCAGCACTGTAGGGACGGACCACGAGCAGTACTTC	TRBV5-1	TRBJ2-7	-	-
CASSYSNHWLRYEQYF	TGTGCCAGCAGTTACTCGAACCACTGGCTCCGCTACGAGCAGTACTTC	TRBV6-5	TRBJ2-7	-	-
CASSVDRNQPQHF	TGTGCCAGCAGTGTTGACCGGAATCAGCCCCAGCATTTT	TRBV2	TRBJ1-5	few	-
CAISAEIRDQETQYF	TGTGCCATCAGCGCCGAAATCAGGGACCAAGAGACCCAGTACTTC	TRBV10-3	TRBJ2-5	-	-
CASSLSPGIGSPAFF	TGTGCCAGCAGCTTATCTCCGGGCATCGGAAGTCCGGCTTTCTTT	TRBV11-2	TRBJ1-1	-	-
CASSSGLATQETQYF	TGTGCCAGCAGCTCGGGACTAGCGACACAAGAGACCCAGTACTTC	TRBV11-3	TRBJ2-5	-	TRBD2
CAWSVDPNQPQHF	TGTGCCTGGAGTGTAGACCCTAATCAGCCCCAGCATTTT	TRBV30	TRBJ1-5	few	-
CASSYSEGRGNYGYTF	TGTGCCAGCAGTTACTCCGAGGGCAGGGGGAACTATGGCTACACCTTC	TRBV6-5	TRBJ1-2	few	TRBD1
CASSTGTSGAYKQYF	TGTGCCAGCAGCACCGGGACTAGCGGAGCATACAAGCAGTACTTC	TRBV9	TRBJ2-7	-	TRBD2
CASVRGREAGYTF	TGTGCCAGCGTCAGGGGCAGGGAGGCTGGCTACACCTTC	TRBV6-6	TRBJ1-2	-	-
CASSLEAAANYGYTF	TGCGCCAGCAGCTTGGAGGCGGCAGCTAACTATGGCTACACCTTC	TRBV5-1	TRBJ1-2	-	-
CASSVDGQGADTQYF	TGTGCCAGCAGCGTAGATGGGCAGGGGGCAGATACGCAGTATTTT	TRBV9	TRBJ2-3	-	TRBD1
CSGMGGTSGYYEQYF	TGCAGCGGGATGGGCGGGACCAGTGGCTACTACGAGCAGTACTTC	TRBV29-1	TRBJ2-7	-	-
CASSQDRRSANSPLHF	TGCGCCAGCAGCCAAGACCGCCGGTCAGCTAATTCACCCCTCCACTTT	TRBV4-1	TRBJ1-6	-	-
CARTVMNTEAFF	TGTGCGCGGACAGTCATGAACACTGAAGCTTTCTTT	TRBV7-2	TRBJ1-1	-	-
CASSKDVSGNTIYF	TGTGCCAGCAGCAAAGATGTCTCTGGAAACACCATATATTTT	TRBV7-9	TRBJ1-3	once	-
CASSWNPGQATSGNTIYF	TGTGCCAGCAGCTGGAACCCGGGACAGGCGACCTCTGGAAACACCATATATTTT	TRBV5-4	TRBJ1-3	-	TRBD1
CASSLGQFYTF	TGCGCCAGCAGCTTGGGACAGTTCTACACCTTC	TRBV5-1	TRBJ1-2	-	-
CASSLQETQYF	TGTGCCAGCAGTTTACAAGAGACCCAGTACTTC	TRBV28	TRBJ2-5	-	-
CASSPPSVRFVYEQYF	TGTGCCAGCTCACCACCGTCGGTCAGGTTCGTCTACGAGCAGTACTTC	TRBV18	TRBJ2-7	few	-
CASSLATPGLGEQYF	TGTGCCAGCAGCTTAGCTACTCCAGGGCTAGGGGAGCAGTACTTC	TRBV7-2	TRBJ2-7	-	-
CASSSGTAGLEQYF	TGCGCCAGCAGCTCCGGGACAGCTGGCCTGGAGCAGTACTTC	TRBV5-1	TRBJ2-7	-	TRBD1
CASTSQGRLAEQYF	TGTGCCAGCACCAGCCAGGGCAGACTTGCGGAGCAGTACTTC	TRBV6-6	TRBJ2-7	-	-